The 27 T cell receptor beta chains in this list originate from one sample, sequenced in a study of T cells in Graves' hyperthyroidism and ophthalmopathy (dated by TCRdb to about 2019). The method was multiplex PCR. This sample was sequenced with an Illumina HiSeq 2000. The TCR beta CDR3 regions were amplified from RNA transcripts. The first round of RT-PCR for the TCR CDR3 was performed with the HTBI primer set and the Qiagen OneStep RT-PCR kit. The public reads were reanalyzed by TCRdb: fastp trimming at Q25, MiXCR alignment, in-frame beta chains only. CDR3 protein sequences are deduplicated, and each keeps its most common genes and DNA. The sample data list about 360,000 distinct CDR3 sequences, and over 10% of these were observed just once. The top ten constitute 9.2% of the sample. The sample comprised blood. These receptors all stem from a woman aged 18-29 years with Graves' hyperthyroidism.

The CDR3 loop reads CASSIGQTGNTIYF. For the CDR3, the DNA is TGCGCCAGTTCTATAGGACAGACTGGAAACACCATATATTTT. This chain uses TRBV5-1 with TRBJ1-3, with D maybe TRBD1 (6 bases). The V end lost 8 bases, the J end lost 2 bases, and 14 bases lay between the germline ends. CDR3 length equals 14 residues. Germline CDR1 SGHRS, CDR2 YFSETQ.

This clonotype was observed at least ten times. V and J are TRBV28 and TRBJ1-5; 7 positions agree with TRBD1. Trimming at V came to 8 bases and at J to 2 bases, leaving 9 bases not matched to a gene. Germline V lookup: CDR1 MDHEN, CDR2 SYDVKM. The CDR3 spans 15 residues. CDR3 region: CASGNSGGGNQPQHF. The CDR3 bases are TGTGCCAGCGGGAACTCAGGGGGGGGCAATCAGCCCCAGCATTTT.

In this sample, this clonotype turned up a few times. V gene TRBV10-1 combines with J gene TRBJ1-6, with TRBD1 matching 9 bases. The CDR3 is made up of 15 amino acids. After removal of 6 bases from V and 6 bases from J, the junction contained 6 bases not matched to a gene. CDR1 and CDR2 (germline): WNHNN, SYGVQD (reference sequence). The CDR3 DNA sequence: TGCGCCAGCAGCGCCGGGACAGGGACTAATTCACCCCTCCACTTT. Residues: CASSAGTGTNSPLHF.

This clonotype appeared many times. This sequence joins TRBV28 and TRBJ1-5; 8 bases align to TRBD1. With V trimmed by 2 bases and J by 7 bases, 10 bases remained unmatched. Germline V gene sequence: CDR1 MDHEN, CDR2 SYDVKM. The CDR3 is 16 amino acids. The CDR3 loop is CASSLPDRGGGQPQHF. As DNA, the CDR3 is TGTGCCAGCAGTTTACCCGACAGGGGAGGGGGACAGCCCCAGCATTTT.

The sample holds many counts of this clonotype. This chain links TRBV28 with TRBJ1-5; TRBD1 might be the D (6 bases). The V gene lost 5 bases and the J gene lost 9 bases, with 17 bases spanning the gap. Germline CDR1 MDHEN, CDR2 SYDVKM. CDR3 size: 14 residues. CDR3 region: CASSTRQGLTPQHF. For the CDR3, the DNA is TGTGCCAGCAGTACCCGGCAGGGGTTAACGCCCCAGCATTTT. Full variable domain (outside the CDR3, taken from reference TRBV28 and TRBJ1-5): DVKVTQSSRYLVKRTGEKVFLECVQDMDHENMFWYRQDPGLGLRLIYFSYDVKMKEKGDIPEGYSVSREKKERFSLILESASTNQTSMYLCASSTRQGLTPQHFGDGTRLSIL.

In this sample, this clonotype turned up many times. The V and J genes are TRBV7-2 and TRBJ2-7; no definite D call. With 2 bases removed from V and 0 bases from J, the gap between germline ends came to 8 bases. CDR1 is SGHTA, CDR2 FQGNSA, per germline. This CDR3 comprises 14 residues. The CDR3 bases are TGTGCCAGCAGCTTAAATACGATCTCCTACGAGCAGTACTTC. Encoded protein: CASSLNTISYEQYF.

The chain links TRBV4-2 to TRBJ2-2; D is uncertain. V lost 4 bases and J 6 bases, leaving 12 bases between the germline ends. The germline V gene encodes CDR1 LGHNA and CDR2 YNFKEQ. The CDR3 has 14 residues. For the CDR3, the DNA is TGTGCCAGCAGCCCAAGCCAGGAGTCCGGGGAGCTGTTTTTT. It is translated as CASSPSQESGELFF.

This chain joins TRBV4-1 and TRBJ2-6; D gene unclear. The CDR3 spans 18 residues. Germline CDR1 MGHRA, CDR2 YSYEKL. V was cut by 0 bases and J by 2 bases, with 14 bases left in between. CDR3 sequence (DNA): TGCGCCAGCAGCCAAGATAAAGGCCGGATGACTGGGGCCAACGTCCTGACTTTC. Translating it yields CASSQDKGRMTGANVLTF.

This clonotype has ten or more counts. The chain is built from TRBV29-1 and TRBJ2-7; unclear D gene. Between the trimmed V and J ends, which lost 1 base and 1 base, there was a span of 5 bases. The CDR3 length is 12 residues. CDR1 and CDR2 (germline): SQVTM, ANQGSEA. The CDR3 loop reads CSVEGVSYEQYF. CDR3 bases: TGCAGCGTTGAAGGGGTGTCCTACGAGCAGTACTTC.

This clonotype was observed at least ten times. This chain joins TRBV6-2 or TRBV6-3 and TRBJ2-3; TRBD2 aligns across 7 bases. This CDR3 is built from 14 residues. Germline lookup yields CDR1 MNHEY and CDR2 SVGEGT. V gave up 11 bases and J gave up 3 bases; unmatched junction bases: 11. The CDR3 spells CACASGGRTDTQYF. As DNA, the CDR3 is TGTGCCTGTGCGAGTGGCGGGAGAACAGATACGCAGTATTTT.

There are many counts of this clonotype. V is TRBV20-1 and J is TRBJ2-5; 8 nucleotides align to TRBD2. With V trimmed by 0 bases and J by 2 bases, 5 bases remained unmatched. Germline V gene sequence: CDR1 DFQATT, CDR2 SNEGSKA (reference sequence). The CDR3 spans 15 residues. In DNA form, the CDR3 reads TGCAGTGCTAGAGACCTGGGACTAGGACAAGAGACCCAGTACTTC. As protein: CSARDLGLGQETQYF.

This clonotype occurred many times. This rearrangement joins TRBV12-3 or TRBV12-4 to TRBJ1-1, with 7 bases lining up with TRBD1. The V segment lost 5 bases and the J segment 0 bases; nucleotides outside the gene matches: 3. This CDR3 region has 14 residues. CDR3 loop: CASSGTDLNTEAFF. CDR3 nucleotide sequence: TGTGCCAGCAGTGGGACAGATTTGAACACTGAAGCTTTCTTT.

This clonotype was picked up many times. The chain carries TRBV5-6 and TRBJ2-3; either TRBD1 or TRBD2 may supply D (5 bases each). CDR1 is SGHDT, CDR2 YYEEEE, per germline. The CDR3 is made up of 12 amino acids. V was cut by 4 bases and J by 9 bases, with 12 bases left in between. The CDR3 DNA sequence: TGTGCCAGCAGCCTCGAGGGGACCACGCAGTATTTT. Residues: CASSLEGTTQYF. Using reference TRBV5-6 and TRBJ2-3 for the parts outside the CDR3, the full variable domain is DAGVTQSPTHLIKTRGQQVTLRCSPKSGHDTVSWYQQALGQGPQFIFQYYEEEERQRGNFPDRFSGHQFPNYSSELNVNALLLGDSALYLCASSLEGTTQYFGPGTRLTVL.

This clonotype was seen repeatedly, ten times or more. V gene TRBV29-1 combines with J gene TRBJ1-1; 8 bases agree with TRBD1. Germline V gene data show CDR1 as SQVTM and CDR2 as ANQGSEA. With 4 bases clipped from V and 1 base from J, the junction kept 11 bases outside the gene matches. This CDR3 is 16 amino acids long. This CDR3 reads CSVVGRQGIENTEAFF. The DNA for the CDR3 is TGCAGCGTTGTAGGGAGACAGGGGATAGAGAACACTGAAGCTTTCTTT.

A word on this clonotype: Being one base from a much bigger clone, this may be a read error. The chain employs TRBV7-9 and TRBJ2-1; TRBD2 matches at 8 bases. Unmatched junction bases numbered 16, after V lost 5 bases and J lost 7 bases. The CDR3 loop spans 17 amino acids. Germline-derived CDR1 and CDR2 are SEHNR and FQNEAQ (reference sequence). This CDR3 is CASSLGLPAGVGNEQFF. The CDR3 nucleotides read TGTGCCAGCAGCCTCGGTTTGCCAGCGGGAGTGGGAAATGAGCAGTTCTTC. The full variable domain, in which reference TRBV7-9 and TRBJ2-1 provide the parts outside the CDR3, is DTGVSQNPRHKITKRGQNVTFRCDPISEHNRLYWYRQTLGQGPEFLTYFQNEAQLEKSRLLSDRFSAERPKGSFSTLEIQRTEQGDSAMYLCASSLGLPAGVGNEQFFGPGTRLTVL.

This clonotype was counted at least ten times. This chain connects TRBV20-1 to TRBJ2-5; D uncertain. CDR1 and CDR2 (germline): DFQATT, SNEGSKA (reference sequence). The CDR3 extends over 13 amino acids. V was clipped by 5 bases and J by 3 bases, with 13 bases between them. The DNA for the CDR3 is TGCAGTGCTCCCACTCGAACAGAAGAGACCCAGTACTTC. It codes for CSAPTRTEETQYF.

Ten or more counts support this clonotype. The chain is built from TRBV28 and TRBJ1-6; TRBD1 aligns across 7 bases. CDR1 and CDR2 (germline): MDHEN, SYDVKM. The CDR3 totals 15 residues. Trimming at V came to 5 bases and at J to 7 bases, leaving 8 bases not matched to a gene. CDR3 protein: CASSEQGSGNSPLHF. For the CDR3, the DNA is TGTGCCAGCAGTGAACAGGGGTCTGGGAATTCACCCCTCCACTTT.

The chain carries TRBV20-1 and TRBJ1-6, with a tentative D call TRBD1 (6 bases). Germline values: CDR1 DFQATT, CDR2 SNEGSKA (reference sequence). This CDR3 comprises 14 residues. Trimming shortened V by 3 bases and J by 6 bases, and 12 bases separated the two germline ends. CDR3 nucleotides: TGCAGTGCTAGGGGGAGGGGGTTTAATTCACCCCTCCACTTT. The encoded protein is CSARGRGFNSPLHF.

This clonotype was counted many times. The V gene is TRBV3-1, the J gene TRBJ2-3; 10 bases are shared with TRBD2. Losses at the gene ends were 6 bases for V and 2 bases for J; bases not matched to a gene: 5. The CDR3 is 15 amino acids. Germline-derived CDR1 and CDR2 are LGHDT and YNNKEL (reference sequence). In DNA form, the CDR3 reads TGTGCCAGCAGTCCTAGCGGGGGCCTCACAGATACGCAGTATTTT. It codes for CASSPSGGLTDTQYF.

In DNA form, the CDR3 reads TGTGCCAGCAGCCACCCCTCGGGGGGCAGGGAGGGGACCCAGTACTTC. Translated, it gives CASSHPSGGREGTQYF. The V and J genes are TRBV3-1 and TRBJ2-5, with D maybe TRBD2 (7 bases). Per the germline V gene, CDR1 is LGHDT and CDR2 is YNNKEL (reference sequence). CDR3 length equals 16 residues. V shed 3 bases and J shed 7 bases, with 21 bases lying between them.

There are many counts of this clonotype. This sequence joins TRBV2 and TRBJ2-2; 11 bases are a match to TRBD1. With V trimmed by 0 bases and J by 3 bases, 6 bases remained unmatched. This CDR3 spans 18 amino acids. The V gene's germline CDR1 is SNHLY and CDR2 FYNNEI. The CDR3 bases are TGTGCCAGCAGTGAAGCGGCGCCGGGACAGGGGGACACCGGGGAGCTGTTTTTT. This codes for CASSEAAPGQGDTGELFF.

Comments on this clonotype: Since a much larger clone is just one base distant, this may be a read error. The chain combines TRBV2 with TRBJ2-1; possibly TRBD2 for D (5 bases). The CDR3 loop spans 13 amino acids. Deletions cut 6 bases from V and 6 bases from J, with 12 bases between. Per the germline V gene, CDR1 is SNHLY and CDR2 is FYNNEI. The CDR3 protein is CASSVSAGNEQFF. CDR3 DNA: TGTGCCAGCAGCGTATCTGCGGGCAATGAGCAGTTCTTC.

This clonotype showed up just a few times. The CDR3 region has the DNA TGTGCCAGCAGCGGGGGGCAGGGCGGAAGGCAAGAGACCCAGTACTTC. Translation gives CASSGGQGGRQETQYF. The rearrangement uses TRBV9 and TRBJ2-5; TRBD1 is a possible D gene (6 bases). Between the trimmed V and J ends, which lost 3 bases and 2 bases, there was a span of 17 bases. This CDR3 region has 16 residues. Looked up from germline, CDR1 is SGDLS and CDR2 is YYNGEE. The full variable domain, its missing parts supplied by reference TRBV9 and TRBJ2-5, is DSGVTQTPKHLITATGQRVTLRCSPRSGDLSVYWYQQSLDQGLQFLIQYYNGEERAKGNILERFSAQQFPDLHSELNLSSLELGDSALYFCASSGGQGGRQETQYFGPGTRLLVL.

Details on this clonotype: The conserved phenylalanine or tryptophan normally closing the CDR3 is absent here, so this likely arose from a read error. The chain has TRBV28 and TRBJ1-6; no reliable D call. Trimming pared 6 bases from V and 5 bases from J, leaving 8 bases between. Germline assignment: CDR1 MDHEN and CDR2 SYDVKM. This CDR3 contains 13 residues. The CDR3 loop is CASSRIDNSPLHL. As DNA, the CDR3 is TGTGCCAGCAGCCGAATCGATAATTCACCCCTCCACCTT.

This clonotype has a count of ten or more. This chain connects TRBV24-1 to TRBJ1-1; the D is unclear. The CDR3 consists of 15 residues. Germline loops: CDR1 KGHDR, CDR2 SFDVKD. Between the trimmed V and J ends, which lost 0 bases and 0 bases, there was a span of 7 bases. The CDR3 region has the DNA TGTGCCACCAGTGATTTGTGGGGAATGAACACTGAAGCTTTCTTT. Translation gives CATSDLWGMNTEAFF.

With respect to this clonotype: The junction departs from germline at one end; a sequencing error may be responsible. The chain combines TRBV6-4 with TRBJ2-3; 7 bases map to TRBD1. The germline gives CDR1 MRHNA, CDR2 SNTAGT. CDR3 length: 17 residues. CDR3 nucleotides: TGTGCCACCAGTGATTTGGGAGACAGGGAAAGCACAGATACGCAGTATTTT. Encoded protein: CATSDLGDRESTDTQYF.

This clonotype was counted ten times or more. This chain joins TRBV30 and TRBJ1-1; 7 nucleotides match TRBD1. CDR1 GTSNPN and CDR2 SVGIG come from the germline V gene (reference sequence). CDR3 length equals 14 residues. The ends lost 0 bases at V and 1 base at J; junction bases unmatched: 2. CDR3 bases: TGTGCCTGGAGTGTAGGGACAGAGAACACTGAAGCTTTCTTT. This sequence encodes CAWSVGTENTEAFF.